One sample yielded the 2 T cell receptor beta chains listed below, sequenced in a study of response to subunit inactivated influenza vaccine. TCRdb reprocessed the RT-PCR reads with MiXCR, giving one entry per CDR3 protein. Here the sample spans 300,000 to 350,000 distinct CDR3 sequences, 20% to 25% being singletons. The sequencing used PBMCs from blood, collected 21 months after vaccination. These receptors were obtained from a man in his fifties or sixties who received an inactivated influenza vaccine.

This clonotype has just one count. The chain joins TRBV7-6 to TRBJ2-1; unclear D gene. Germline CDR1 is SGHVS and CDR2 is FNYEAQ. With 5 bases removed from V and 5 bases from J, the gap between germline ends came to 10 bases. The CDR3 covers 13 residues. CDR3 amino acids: CASSQGANNEQFF. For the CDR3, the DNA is TGTGCCAGCAGCCAAGGCGCCAACAATGAGCAGTTCTTC.

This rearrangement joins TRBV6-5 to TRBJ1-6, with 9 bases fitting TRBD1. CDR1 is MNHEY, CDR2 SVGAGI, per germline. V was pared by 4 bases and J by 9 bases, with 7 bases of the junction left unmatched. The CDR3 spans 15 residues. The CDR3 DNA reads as TGTGCCAGCAGTTCCACAGGGGGCAACATTTCACCCCTCCACTTT. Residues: CASSSTGGNISPLHF.